The T cell receptor beta chain described here comes from a study of blood T cells in healthy people across ages. Trimming left V 5 bases short and J 0 bases short, with 16 bases between. This CDR3 has 16 amino acids. CDR1 is SGHTA and CDR2 is FQGNSA in the germline V gene. This clonotype was picked up a small number of times. The authors ran a second PCR of 7 to 11 cycles using a sample-barcoded 5' primer and a J-beta primer mix. Each CDR3 protein is one row after TCRdb ran MiXCR on the 5' RACE reads. The data show about 800,000 distinct CDR3 sequences, roughly 25% seen once. The same sample was also studied in work on T cells of mothers and their children. That source adds: At a sensitivity of around 100 clones per million clonotypes, no persistent microchimeric T cell clones appeared.

This chain connects TRBV7-2 to TRBJ2-5; D remains ambiguous. The origin of this receptor is a boy aged 5-17 years in good health. The material sequenced was blood. This CDR3 is CASSLDLTLYQETQYF. The CDR3, as DNA: TGTGCCAGCAGCCTCGACCTGACCCTTTACCAAGAGACCCAGTACTTC.